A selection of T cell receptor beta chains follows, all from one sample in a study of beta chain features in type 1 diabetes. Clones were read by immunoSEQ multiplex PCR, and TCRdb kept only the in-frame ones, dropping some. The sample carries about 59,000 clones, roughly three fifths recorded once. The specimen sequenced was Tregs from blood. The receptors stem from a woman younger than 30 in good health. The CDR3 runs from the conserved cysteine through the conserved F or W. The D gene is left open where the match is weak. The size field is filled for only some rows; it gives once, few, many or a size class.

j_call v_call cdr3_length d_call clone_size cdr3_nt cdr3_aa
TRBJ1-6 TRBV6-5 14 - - TGTGCCAGCAGTTACGAAACTAGGGTTTCACCCCTCCACTTT CASSYETRVSPLHF
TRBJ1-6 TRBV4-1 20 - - TGCGCCAGCAGCCAAGAAAGGATCTTGCGGGACCGAATCTATAATTCACCCCTCCACTTT CASSQERILRDRIYNSPLHF
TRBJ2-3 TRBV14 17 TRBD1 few TGTGCCAGCAGCCGCGGACAGGGAGTCCTTAGGACAGATACGCAGTATTTT CASSRGQGVLRTDTQYF
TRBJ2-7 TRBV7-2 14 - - TGTGCCAGCAGCTTATTTCGGGGGGCGGGCGAGCAGTACTTC CASSLFRGAGEQYF
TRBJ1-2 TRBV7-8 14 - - TGTGCCAGCAGCTTAGCGAACAGCCCCTATGGCTACACCTTC CASSLANSPYGYTF
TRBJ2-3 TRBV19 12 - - TGTGCCAGTAGTTACAGGGAGGATACGCAGTATTTT CASSYREDTQYF
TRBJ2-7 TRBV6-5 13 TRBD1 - TGTGCCAGCAGTTCCCGGACAGGGGACGAGCAGTACTTC CASSSRTGDEQYF
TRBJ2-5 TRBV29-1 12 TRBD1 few TGCAGCGCAAGACAGGGGCCCGAGACCCAGTACTTC CSARQGPETQYF
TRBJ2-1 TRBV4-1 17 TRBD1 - TGCGCCAGCAGCCCACTGTTCCGGGACAGGGTCTACAATGAGCAGTTCTTC CASSPLFRDRVYNEQFF
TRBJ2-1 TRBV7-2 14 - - TGTGCCAGCAGCCCTCCGGGATCATACAATGAGCAGTTCTTC CASSPPGSYNEQFF
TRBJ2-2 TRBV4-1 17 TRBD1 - TGCGCCAGCAGCACCACCAGGGGGCGGGCGAACACCGGGGAGCTGTTTTTT CASSTTRGRANTGELFF
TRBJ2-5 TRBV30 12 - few TGTGCCTGGAGGAGCCCACAAGAGACCCAGTACTTC CAWRSPQETQYF
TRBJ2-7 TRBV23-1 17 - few TGCGCCAGCAGTCAATTGGGGGGGGGCATCACGACCTACGAGCAGTACTTC CASSQLGGGITTYEQYF
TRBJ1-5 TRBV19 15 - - TGTGCCAGTAGTGCCGGGGGAAGGAGCAATCAGCCCCAGCATTTT CASSAGGRSNQPQHF